This T cell receptor (beta chain) appears in the sequencing data of a study of shared clonotypes between healthy human individuals. About the research overall: Two women and a few men aged 18 to 49 made up the donors.

Remarks on this clone: Its specificity is unknown.

How the authors handled the data: ImmunoSEQ gave junction-only sequences without quality scores, so filtering differed. TCRdb's table, derived via immunoSEQ multiplex PCR, lists solely in-frame clones and lacks some. The V and J calls and the clone size are those of that table, but D and trimming were determined from the DNA. The sample consists of fewer than 2.5 million clones, more than 85% of them appearing once. Regarding the study as a whole: Naive CD4 clonotypes overlapped across a few donors at approximately 5%.

This CDR3 has 14 residues. Trimming cost V 5 bases and J 4 bases, with 13 bases left between them. CDR1 is SGHAT, CDR2 FQDESV, per germline (reference sequence). The source material was naive CD4+ T cells from PBMCs. Described subset: CD45RA+ positively selected. The V gene is TRBV11-1, the J gene TRBJ2-3; tentative D call: TRBD1 (6 bases). This sequence was found in a young man in good health. Some clones in this sample may be carry-over from other donors' samples. The CDR3 here is CASSPTGRPDTQYF. The CDR3 DNA is TGTGCCAGCAGCCCGACAGGACGACCAGATACGCAGTATTTT.